The rows below give T cell receptor beta chains drawn from one sample of a study of identical twins. TCRdb recomputed calls from the 5' RACE reads with MiXCR, one row per CDR3 protein. The table lists some 240,000 distinct CDR3 sequences, roughly 8% of them singletons. The sample also formed part of further work on yellow fever vaccine responses in identical twins.

The sample comprised CD8+ T cells sorted from blood. The receptors shown here come from a woman aged 18-29 years in good health. CDR3s include the opening cysteine and the closing phenylalanine or tryptophan. Each record gives: clone size, J gene, D gene, V gene, CDR3 protein, CDR3 DNA. D genes are given only for firm matches. The size field is filled for only some rows; it gives once, few, many or a size class.

abundance: many; j_gene: TRBJ2-1; d_gene: TRBD2; v_gene: TRBV4-1; CDR3aa: CASSQAPGLAMNEQFF; CDR3nt: TGCGCCAGCAGCCAAGCTCCGGGACTAGCAATGAATGAGCAGTTCTTC
abundance: -; j_gene: TRBJ2-1; d_gene: TRBD2; v_gene: TRBV11-1; CDR3aa: CASSPGSRGVLAGAGEQFF; CDR3nt: TGTGCCAGCAGCCCCGGGAGCAGGGGAGTCCTAGCGGGAGCGGGTGAGCAGTTCTTC
abundance: -; j_gene: TRBJ2-4; d_gene: -; v_gene: TRBV7-9; CDR3aa: CASSLEVGSAKNIQYF; CDR3nt: TGTGCCAGCAGCTTAGAAGTTGGTTCGGCCAAAAACATTCAGTACTTC
abundance: -; j_gene: TRBJ2-7; d_gene: -; v_gene: TRBV7-9; CDR3aa: CASRSEISYEQYF; CDR3nt: TGTGCCAGCAGGTCAGAGATTTCCTACGAGCAGTACTTC
abundance: few; j_gene: TRBJ2-2; d_gene: TRBD2; v_gene: TRBV11-1; CDR3aa: CASSFLAGGPLDTGELFF; CDR3nt: TGTGCCAGCAGCTTTCTAGCGGGAGGGCCTCTGGACACCGGGGAGCTGTTTTTT
abundance: once; j_gene: TRBJ2-1; d_gene: TRBD2; v_gene: TRBV6-4; CDR3aa: CASCFTAGGPETYNEQFF; CDR3nt: TGTGCCAGCTGTTTCACAGCGGGGGGGCCGGAGACTTACAATGAGCAGTTCTTC
abundance: -; j_gene: TRBJ1-1; d_gene: -; v_gene: TRBV20-1; CDR3aa: CSARATDTEAFF; CDR3nt: TGCAGTGCTAGAGCTACTGACACTGAAGCTTTCTTT
abundance: -; j_gene: TRBJ2-3; d_gene: -; v_gene: TRBV20-1; CDR3aa: CSAPTQTDTQYF; CDR3nt: TGCAGTGCTCCTACCCAGACAGATACGCAGTATTTT
abundance: few; j_gene: TRBJ2-7; d_gene: TRBD2; v_gene: TRBV27; CDR3aa: CASSSLAGGLDEQYF; CDR3nt: TGTGCCAGCAGTTCGCTAGCGGGAGGGCTCGACGAGCAGTACTTC
abundance: many; j_gene: TRBJ2-3; d_gene: TRBD1; v_gene: TRBV6-2/TRBV6-3; CDR3aa: CASRTGTGARYTQYF; CDR3nt: TGTGCCAGCAGGACCGGGACAGGGGCCCGGTATACGCAGTATTTT
abundance: -; j_gene: TRBJ2-1; d_gene: TRBD2; v_gene: TRBV28; CDR3aa: CASSLSRLARYNEQFF; CDR3nt: TGTGCCAGCAGTTTATCCCGACTAGCGAGGTACAATGAGCAGTTCTTC
abundance: many; j_gene: TRBJ2-3; d_gene: -; v_gene: TRBV12-3/TRBV12-4; CDR3aa: CASRSAGDTQYF; CDR3nt: TGTGCCAGCAGATCGGCGGGCGATACGCAGTATTTT
abundance: few; j_gene: TRBJ2-1; d_gene: -; v_gene: TRBV4-1; CDR3aa: CATQEHGPSSYNEQFF; CDR3nt: TGCGCCACCCAGGAGCACGGACCTAGCTCCTACAATGAGCAGTTCTTC
abundance: -; j_gene: TRBJ2-2; d_gene: -; v_gene: TRBV10-3; CDR3aa: CAISDWTSNTGELFF; CDR3nt: TGTGCCATCAGTGATTGGACTTCGAACACCGGGGAGCTGTTTTTT
abundance: many; j_gene: TRBJ2-5; d_gene: -; v_gene: TRBV9; CDR3aa: CASSPTQETQYF; CDR3nt: TGTGCCAGCAGCCCAACCCAAGAGACCCAGTACTTC
abundance: few; j_gene: TRBJ2-7; d_gene: -; v_gene: TRBV7-3; CDR3aa: CASSLIGSGRVPYEQYF; CDR3nt: TGTGCCAGCAGCTTAATAGGATCGGGCAGGGTCCCCTACGAGCAGTACTTC
abundance: few; j_gene: TRBJ2-1; d_gene: -; v_gene: TRBV11-2; CDR3aa: CASSSILSGYNEQFF; CDR3nt: TGTGCCAGCAGCTCAATCCTGAGCGGGTATAATGAGCAGTTCTTC
abundance: few; j_gene: TRBJ2-3; d_gene: -; v_gene: TRBV5-5; CDR3aa: CASSYQDTQYF; CDR3nt: TGTGCCAGCAGCTATCAAGATACGCAGTATTTT
abundance: many; j_gene: TRBJ2-3; d_gene: -; v_gene: TRBV12-3/TRBV12-4; CDR3aa: CAVGGPRAGDTQYF; CDR3nt: TGTGCCGTGGGGGGCCCAAGGGCGGGAGATACGCAGTATTTT
abundance: -; j_gene: TRBJ2-1; d_gene: TRBD1; v_gene: TRBV7-6; CDR3aa: CASSLGGGTGVDNEQFF; CDR3nt: TGTGCCAGCAGCTTAGGCGGCGGGACAGGGGTCGACAATGAGCAGTTCTTC
abundance: few; j_gene: TRBJ2-1; d_gene: TRBD2; v_gene: TRBV6-5; CDR3aa: CASSYSKTSGGHEQFF; CDR3nt: TGTGCCAGCAGTTACTCGAAGACTAGCGGGGGTCATGAGCAGTTCTTC
abundance: few; j_gene: TRBJ1-5; d_gene: TRBD1; v_gene: TRBV7-8; CDR3aa: CASSFRPGTGLEPQHF; CDR3nt: TGTGCCAGCAGCTTTCGCCCTGGGACAGGGTTGGAGCCCCAGCATTTT
abundance: many; j_gene: TRBJ2-3; d_gene: -; v_gene: TRBV4-3; CDR3aa: CASSQDLGDTQYF; CDR3nt: TGCGCCAGCAGCCAAGATTTAGGAGATACGCAGTATTTT
abundance: once; j_gene: TRBJ2-7; d_gene: -; v_gene: TRBV18; CDR3aa: CASSPQERYEQYF; CDR3nt: TGTGCCAGCTCACCGCAAGAGCGCTACGAGCAGTACTTC
abundance: many; j_gene: TRBJ2-1; d_gene: -; v_gene: TRBV28; CDR3aa: CASSDITYNEQFF; CDR3nt: TGTGCCAGCAGTGACATAACCTACAATGAGCAGTTCTTC
abundance: -; j_gene: TRBJ1-1; d_gene: TRBD1; v_gene: TRBV7-9; CDR3aa: CASSLQGQGEAFF; CDR3nt: TGTGCCAGCAGCTTACAGGGACAGGGGGAAGCTTTCTTT
abundance: many; j_gene: TRBJ2-2; d_gene: -; v_gene: TRBV7-3; CDR3aa: CASSLIVDTGELFF; CDR3nt: TGTGCCAGCAGCTTAATAGTTGACACCGGGGAGCTGTTTTTT
abundance: few; j_gene: TRBJ2-1; d_gene: TRBD2; v_gene: TRBV24-1; CDR3aa: CATSDWGLAGGSNEQFF; CDR3nt: TGTGCCACCAGTGATTGGGGACTAGCGGGAGGGTCCAATGAGCAGTTCTTC
abundance: many; j_gene: TRBJ2-2; d_gene: TRBD2; v_gene: TRBV12-3/TRBV12-4; CDR3aa: CASSLPGGNTGELFF; CDR3nt: TGTGCCAGCAGTTTACCGGGGGGAAACACCGGGGAGCTGTTTTTT
abundance: many; j_gene: TRBJ1-2; d_gene: -; v_gene: TRBV27; CDR3aa: CASSPRRQDYGYTF; CDR3nt: TGTGCCAGCAGTCCACGGAGACAGGACTATGGCTACACCTTC
abundance: few; j_gene: TRBJ1-2; d_gene: -; v_gene: TRBV12-3/TRBV12-4; CDR3aa: CASSFTPRSYTF; CDR3nt: TGTGCCAGCAGTTTTACCCCTCGGAGCTACACCTTC
abundance: many; j_gene: TRBJ1-2; d_gene: TRBD1; v_gene: TRBV10-3; CDR3aa: CAISVDREHYGYTF; CDR3nt: TGTGCCATCAGTGTGGACAGGGAGCACTATGGCTACACCTTC
abundance: few; j_gene: TRBJ2-2; d_gene: -; v_gene: TRBV9; CDR3aa: CASSVRGAELFF; CDR3nt: TGTGCCAGCAGCGTTCGGGGTGCGGAGCTGTTTTTT
abundance: -; j_gene: TRBJ1-5; d_gene: -; v_gene: TRBV27; CDR3aa: CASSLRGQPQHF; CDR3nt: TGTGCCAGCAGTTTGAGAGGACAGCCCCAGCATTTT
abundance: many; j_gene: TRBJ2-1; d_gene: -; v_gene: TRBV7-9; CDR3aa: CASSAQSNEQFF; CDR3nt: TGTGCCAGCAGCGCCCAGAGTAATGAGCAGTTCTTC
abundance: many; j_gene: TRBJ2-1; d_gene: TRBD2; v_gene: TRBV6-2/TRBV6-3; CDR3aa: CASSRRGDYLYNEQFF; CDR3nt: TGTGCCAGCAGCCGCCGGGGGGACTATCTCTACAATGAGCAGTTCTTC
abundance: -; j_gene: TRBJ2-2; d_gene: TRBD1; v_gene: TRBV12-3/TRBV12-4; CDR3aa: CASSQPRDRVERGGELFF; CDR3nt: TGTGCCAGCAGTCAACCCCGGGACAGGGTTGAAAGAGGCGGGGAGCTGTTTTTT
abundance: few; j_gene: TRBJ2-2; d_gene: -; v_gene: TRBV19; CDR3aa: CASSIAGGELFF; CDR3nt: TGTGCCAGTAGTATAGCGGGCGGGGAGCTGTTTTTT
abundance: -; j_gene: TRBJ2-7; d_gene: -; v_gene: TRBV24-1; CDR3aa: CATSDSYEQYF; CDR3nt: TGTGCCACCAGTGACAGCTACGAGCAGTACTTC